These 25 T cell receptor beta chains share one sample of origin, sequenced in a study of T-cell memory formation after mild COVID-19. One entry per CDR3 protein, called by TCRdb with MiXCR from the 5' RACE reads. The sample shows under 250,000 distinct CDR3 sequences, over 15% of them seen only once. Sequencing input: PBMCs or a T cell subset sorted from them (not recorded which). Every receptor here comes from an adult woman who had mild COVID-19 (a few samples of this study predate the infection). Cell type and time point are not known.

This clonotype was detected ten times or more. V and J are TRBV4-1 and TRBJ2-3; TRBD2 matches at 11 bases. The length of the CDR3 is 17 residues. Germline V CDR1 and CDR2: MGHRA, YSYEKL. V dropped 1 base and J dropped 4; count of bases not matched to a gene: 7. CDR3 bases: TGCGCCAGCAGCCAAGCCGTCCTAGCGGGGGGTTCAGATACGCAGTATTTT. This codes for CASSQAVLAGGSDTQYF.

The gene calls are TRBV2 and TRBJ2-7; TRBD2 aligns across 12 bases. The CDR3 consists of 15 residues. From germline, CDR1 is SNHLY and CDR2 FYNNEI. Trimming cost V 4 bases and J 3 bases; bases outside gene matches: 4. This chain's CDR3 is CASSGTSGRIYEQYF. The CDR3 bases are TGTGCCAGCAGTGGCACTAGCGGGAGGATCTACGAGCAGTACTTC.

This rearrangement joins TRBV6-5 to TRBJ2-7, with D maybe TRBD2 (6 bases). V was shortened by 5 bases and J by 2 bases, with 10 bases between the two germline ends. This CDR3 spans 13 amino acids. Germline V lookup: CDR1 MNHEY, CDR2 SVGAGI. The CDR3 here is CASSRDLPYEQYF. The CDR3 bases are TGTGCCAGCAGTCGGGACTTGCCCTACGAGCAGTACTTC.

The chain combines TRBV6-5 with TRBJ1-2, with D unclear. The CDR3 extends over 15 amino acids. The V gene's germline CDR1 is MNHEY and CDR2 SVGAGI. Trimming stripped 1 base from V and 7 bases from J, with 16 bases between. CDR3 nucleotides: TGTGCCAGCAGTTACTTGCAGGATGTTAGCGGTGGCTACACCTTC. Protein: CASSYLQDVSGGYTF.

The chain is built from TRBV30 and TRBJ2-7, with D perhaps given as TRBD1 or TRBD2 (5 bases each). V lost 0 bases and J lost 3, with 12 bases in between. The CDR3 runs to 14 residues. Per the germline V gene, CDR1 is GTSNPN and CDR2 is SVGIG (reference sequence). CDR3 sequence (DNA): TGTGCCTGGAGTGTAGCAGGGAGCAGCTACGAGCAGTACTTC. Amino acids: CAWSVAGSSYEQYF.

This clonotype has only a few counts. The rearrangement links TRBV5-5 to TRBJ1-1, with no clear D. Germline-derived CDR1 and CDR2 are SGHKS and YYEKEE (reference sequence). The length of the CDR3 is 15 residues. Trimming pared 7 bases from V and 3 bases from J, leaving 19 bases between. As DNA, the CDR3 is TGTGCCAGCTCCATACAGACCGGTTTTGACACTGAAGCTTTCTTT. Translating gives CASSIQTGFDTEAFF.

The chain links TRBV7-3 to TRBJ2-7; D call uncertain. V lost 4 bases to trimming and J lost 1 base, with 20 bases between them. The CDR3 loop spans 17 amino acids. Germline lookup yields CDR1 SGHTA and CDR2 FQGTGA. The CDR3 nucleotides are TGTGCCAGCAGCTCCCGTACGCCCTCCGGCCCTTCCTACGAGCAGTACTTC. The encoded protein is CASSSRTPSGPSYEQYF.

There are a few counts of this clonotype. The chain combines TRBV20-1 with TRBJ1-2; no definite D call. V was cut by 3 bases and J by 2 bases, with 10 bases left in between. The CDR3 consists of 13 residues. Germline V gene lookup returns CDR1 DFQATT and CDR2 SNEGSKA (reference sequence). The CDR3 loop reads CSASLRTNYGYTF. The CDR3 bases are TGCAGTGCTAGTTTAAGGACCAACTATGGCTACACCTTC.

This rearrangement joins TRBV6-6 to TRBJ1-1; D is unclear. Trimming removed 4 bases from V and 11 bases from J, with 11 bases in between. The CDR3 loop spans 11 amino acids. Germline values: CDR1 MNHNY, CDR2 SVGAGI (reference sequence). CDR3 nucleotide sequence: TGTGCCAGCAGTTCCGGGCCGAGGGCTTTCTTT. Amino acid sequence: CASSSGPRAFF.

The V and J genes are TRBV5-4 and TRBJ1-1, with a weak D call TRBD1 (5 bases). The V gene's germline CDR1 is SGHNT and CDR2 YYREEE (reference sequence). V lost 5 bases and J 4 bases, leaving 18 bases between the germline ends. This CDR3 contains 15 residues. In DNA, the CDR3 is TGTGCCAGCAGTTCTGGAGGGGCAGGGAGCACTGAAGCTTTCTTT. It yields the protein CASSSGGAGSTEAFF.

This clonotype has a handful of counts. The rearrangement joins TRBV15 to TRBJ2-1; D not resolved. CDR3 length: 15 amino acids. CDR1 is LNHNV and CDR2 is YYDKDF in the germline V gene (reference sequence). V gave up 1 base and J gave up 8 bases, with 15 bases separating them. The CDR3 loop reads CATSRVGLGGDEQFF. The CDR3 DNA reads TGTGCCACCAGCAGAGTAGGGCTAGGTGGAGATGAGCAGTTCTTC.

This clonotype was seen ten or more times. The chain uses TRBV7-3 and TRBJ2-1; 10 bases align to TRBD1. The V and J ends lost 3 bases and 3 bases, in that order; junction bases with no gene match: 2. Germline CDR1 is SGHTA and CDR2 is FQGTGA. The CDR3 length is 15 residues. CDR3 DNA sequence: TGTGCCAGCAGCTTGGACAGGGGGAGCTACAATGAGCAGTTCTTC. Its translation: CASSLDRGSYNEQFF.

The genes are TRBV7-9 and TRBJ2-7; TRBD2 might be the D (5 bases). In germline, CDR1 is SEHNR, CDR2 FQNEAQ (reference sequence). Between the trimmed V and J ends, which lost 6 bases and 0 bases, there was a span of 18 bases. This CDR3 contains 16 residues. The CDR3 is CASSLDLGLSSYEQYF. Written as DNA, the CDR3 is TGTGCCAGCAGTTTGGACTTAGGACTGAGCTCCTACGAGCAGTACTTC.

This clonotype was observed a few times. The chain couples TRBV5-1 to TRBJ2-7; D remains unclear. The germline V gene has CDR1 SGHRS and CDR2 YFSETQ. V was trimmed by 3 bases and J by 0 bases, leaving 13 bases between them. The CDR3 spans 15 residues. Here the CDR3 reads CASSSGYSNSYEQYF. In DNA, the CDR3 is TGCGCCAGCAGCTCCGGTTATAGCAACTCCTACGAGCAGTACTTC.

As DNA, the CDR3 is TGTGCCAGCAGCGGAGGACAGGGGACAAGCACAGATACGCAGTATTTT. It codes for CASSGGQGTSTDTQYF. The chain has TRBV4-2 and TRBJ2-3; 9 bases are a match to TRBD1. The V and J ends lost 5 bases and 0 bases, in that order; junction bases with no gene match: 6. CDR3 length: 16 residues. Germline CDR1 LGHNA, CDR2 YNFKEQ.

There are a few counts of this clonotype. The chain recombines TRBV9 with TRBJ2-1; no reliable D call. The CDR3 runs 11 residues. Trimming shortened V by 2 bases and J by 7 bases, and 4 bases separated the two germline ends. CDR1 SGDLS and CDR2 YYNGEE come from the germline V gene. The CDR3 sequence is CASSVKNEQFF. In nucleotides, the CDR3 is TGTGCCAGCAGCGTCAAGAATGAGCAGTTCTTC.

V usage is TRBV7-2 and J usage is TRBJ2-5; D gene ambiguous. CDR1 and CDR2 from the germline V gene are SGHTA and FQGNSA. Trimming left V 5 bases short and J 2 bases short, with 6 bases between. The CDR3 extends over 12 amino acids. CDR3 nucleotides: TGTGCCAGCAGCAAGCAACAAGAGACCCAGTACTTC. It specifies CASSKQQETQYF.

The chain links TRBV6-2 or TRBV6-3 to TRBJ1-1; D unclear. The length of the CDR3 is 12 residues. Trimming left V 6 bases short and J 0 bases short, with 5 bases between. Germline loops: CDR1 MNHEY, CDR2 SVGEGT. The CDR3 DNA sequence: TGTGCCAGCAGGACCGTGAACACTGAAGCTTTCTTT. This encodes CASRTVNTEAFF.

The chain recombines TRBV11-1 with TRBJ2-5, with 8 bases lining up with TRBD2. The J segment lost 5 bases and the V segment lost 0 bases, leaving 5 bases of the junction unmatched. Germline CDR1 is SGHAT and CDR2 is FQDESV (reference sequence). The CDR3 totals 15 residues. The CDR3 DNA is TGTGCCAGCAGCTTAGCGAGGCGGGAGGCGGAGACCCAGTACTTC. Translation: CASSLARREAETQYF.

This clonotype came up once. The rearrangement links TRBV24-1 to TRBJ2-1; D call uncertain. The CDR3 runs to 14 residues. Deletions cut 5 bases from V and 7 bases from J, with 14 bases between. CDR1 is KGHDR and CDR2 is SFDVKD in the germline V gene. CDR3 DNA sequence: TGTGCCACCAGTGCCCCTGAACCGAGAAATGAGCAGTTCTTC. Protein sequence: CATSAPEPRNEQFF.

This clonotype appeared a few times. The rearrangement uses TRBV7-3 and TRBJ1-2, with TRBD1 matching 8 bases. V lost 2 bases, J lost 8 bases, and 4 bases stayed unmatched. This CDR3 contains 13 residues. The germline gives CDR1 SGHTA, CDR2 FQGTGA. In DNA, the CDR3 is TGTGCCAGCAGCTTATTAGACAGGGGAGGCTACACCTTC. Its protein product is CASSLLDRGGYTF.

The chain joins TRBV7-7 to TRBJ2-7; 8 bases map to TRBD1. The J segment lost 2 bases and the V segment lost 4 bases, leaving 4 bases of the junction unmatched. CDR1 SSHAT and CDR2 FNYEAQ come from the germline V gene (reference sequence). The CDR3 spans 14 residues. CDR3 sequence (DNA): TGTGCCAGCAGCTCGGACAGGGCCCCCTACGAGCAGTACTTC. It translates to CASSSDRAPYEQYF.

The CDR3 loop is CASSLKLASGKDTQYF. CDR3 nucleotide sequence: TGTGCCAGCAGCCTCAAACTAGCCTCGGGGAAAGATACGCAGTATTTT. The chain combines TRBV3-1 with TRBJ2-3; weak D call: TRBD2 (6 bases). The CDR3 has 16 residues. CDR1 and CDR2 (germline): LGHDT, YNNKEL (reference sequence). V was trimmed by 4 bases and J by 5 bases, leaving 19 bases between them.

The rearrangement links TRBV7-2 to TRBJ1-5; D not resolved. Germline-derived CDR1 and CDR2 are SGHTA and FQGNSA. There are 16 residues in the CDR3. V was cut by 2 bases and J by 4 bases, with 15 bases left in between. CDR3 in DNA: TGTGCCAGCAGCTTAACCTCGGACGGGAGGAATCAGCCCCAGCATTTT. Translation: CASSLTSDGRNQPQHF.

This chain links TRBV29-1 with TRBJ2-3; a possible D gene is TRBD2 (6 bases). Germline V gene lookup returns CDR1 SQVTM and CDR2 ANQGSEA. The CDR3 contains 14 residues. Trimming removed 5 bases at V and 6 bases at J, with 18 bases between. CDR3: CSVFPGPAGDTQYF. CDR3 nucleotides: TGCAGCGTTTTCCCGGGACCCGCGGGGGATACGCAGTATTTT.